The present TCR beta chain was sequenced within a study of T cell repertoires in cytomegalovirus infection. On the study more broadly: Public TCR beta signatures marked donors with CMV infection and the matching HLA. Study conclusions and caveats: Carriage of CMV together with the relevant HLA was identifiable through cumulative public TCR beta family frequency. The ex vivo response was dominated by HLA-C-restricted CMV-specific TCR beta clonotypes.

The CDR3 covers 14 residues. CDR1 is MDHEN and CDR2 is SYDVKM in the germline V gene. Trimming stripped 3 bases from V and 4 bases from J, with 12 bases between. This clonotype occurred a few times. Its antigen remains unidentified. MiXCR was run by TCRdb on the reads, yielding one entry per CDR3 protein. The sample consists of 680,000 or so distinct CDR3 sequences, roughly 35% of them appearing once. The sequencing sample was made of PBMCs. The receptor was isolated from a human donor in good health (CMV status not recorded). Some clones in this sample may be carry-over from other donors' samples. This sequence joins TRBV28 and TRBJ1-2; D is possibly TRBD1 (6 bases). This CDR3 is CASSFFTGLYGYTF. CDR3 DNA sequence: TGTGCCAGCAGTTTTTTTACAGGGCTCTATGGCTACACCTTC.